The 14 T cell receptor beta chains given below trace back to one sample, sequenced in a study of control samples from healthy donors and cancer patients (dated by TCRdb to the early 2020s). Libraries were prepared through the immunoSEQ multiplex PCR assay. TCRdb re-hosts the immuneACCESS table, in-frame sequences only. Its copies lack some clones; in the studies checked, an unresolved V gene accounts for under half of them, and the cause for the rest is not known. For this sample there are roughly 120,000 clones; about 89% appear just once. Roughly 15% of the sample is held by the ten biggest clonotypes. The sample comprised blood. The source is a woman aged 50 to 60 in good health.

The chain recombines TRBV7-8 with TRBJ2-3; a weak D match, TRBD2 (5 bases). Germline CDR1 SGHVS, CDR2 FQNEAQ. The CDR3 consists of 14 residues. Trimming cost V 4 bases and J 2 bases, with 10 bases left between them. The CDR3 DNA reads as TGTGCCAGCAGCTCCGAGCGGTACACAGATACGCAGTATTTT. It encodes CASSSERYTDTQYF. The whole variable domain, filled in from reference TRBV7-8 and TRBJ2-3, reads GAGVSQSPRYKVAKRGQDVALRCDPISGHVSLFWYQQALGQGPEFLTYFQNEAQLDKSGLPSDRFFAERPEGSVSTLKIQRTQQEDSAVYLCASSSERYTDTQYFGPGTRLTVL.

This clone has a single count. The V call is TRBV2, the J call TRBJ2-7; D may match TRBD1 or TRBD2 (5 bases each). The germline V and J ends were trimmed by 7 bases and 2 bases, with 18 bases remaining between them. Germline lookup yields CDR1 SNHLY and CDR2 FYNNEI. The CDR3 consists of 15 residues. In DNA form, the CDR3 reads TGTGCCAGCATGAGCGCTGGGGACGGTCCCTACGAGCAGTACTTC. Its translation is CASMSAGDGPYEQYF.

This sequence joins TRBV7-3 and TRBJ2-1; the D gene could be TRBD1 or TRBD2 (5 bases each). This CDR3 region has 13 residues. Between the trimmed V and J ends, which lost 4 bases and 13 bases, there was a span of 17 bases. Per germline, CDR1 SGHTA and CDR2 FQGTGA. CDR3 DNA: TGTGCCAGCAGCTCAACGATCGACGGGGCCCAGTTCTTC. Translated, it gives CASSSTIDGAQFF.

This rearrangement joins TRBV29-1 to TRBJ2-1; 7 nucleotides match TRBD1. Germline CDR1 SQVTM, CDR2 ANQGSEA. The CDR3 sequence is 15 residues long. V trimming: 6 bases; J trimming: 6 bases; junction bases outside the gene matches: 14. The CDR3 DNA follows: TGCAGCGTCGGTCAGGGGGTAGGGTTGAGCAATGAGCAGTTCTTC. Translation: CSVGQGVGLSNEQFF.

Points on this clone: This sample also contains other DNA sequences that code for the same CDR3. The genes are TRBV9 and TRBJ2-5, with TRBD2 as a possible D gene (6 bases). Trimming took 0 bases from V and 5 from J, leaving 11 bases between them. Germline assignment: CDR1 SGDLS and CDR2 YYNGEE. This CDR3 has 14 amino acids. CDR3 in amino acids: CASSVVPGAETQYF. The CDR3 bases are TGTGCCAGCAGCGTAGTACCGGGAGCGGAGACCCAGTACTTC.

V usage is TRBV19 and J usage is TRBJ2-2; TRBD1 agrees at 7 bases. Trimming took 4 bases from V and 5 from J; bases not matched to a gene: 10. Germline assignment: CDR1 LNHDA and CDR2 SQIVND (reference sequence). This CDR3 contains 16 residues. CDR3 region: CASSKYRGWPTGELFF. DNA of the CDR3: TGTGCCAGTAGTAAATACAGGGGTTGGCCAACCGGGGAGCTGTTTTTT.

The chain joins TRBV29-1 to TRBJ2-7; D perhaps matches TRBD1 (6 bases). The CDR3 extends over 16 amino acids. V lost 0 bases, J lost 3 bases, and 18 bases lay in between. Germline-derived CDR1 and CDR2 are SQVTM and ANQGSEA. The DNA of the CDR3 is TGCAGCGTTGAAGAAACACTCCAGGGGCATTTCTACGAGCAGTACTTC. It specifies CSVEETLQGHFYEQYF.

J is TRBJ1-1 and V is TRBV24-1; no clear D gene. The ends were cut back, 4 bases at V and 3 bases at J, with 5 bases in the middle. The CDR3 has 12 residues. The germline V gene has CDR1 KGHDR and CDR2 SFDVKD. The DNA of the CDR3 is TGTGCCACCAGTGACCAGGACACTGAAGCTTTCTTT. Translating gives CATSDQDTEAFF.

The chain combines TRBV6-2 or TRBV6-3 with TRBJ1-3; D gene ambiguous. CDR3 length equals 16 residues. CDR1 and CDR2 (germline): MNHEY, SVGEGT. Trimming left V 3 bases short and J 4 bases short, with 16 bases between. This CDR3 is CASSYRSFREGNTIYF. In nucleotides, the CDR3 is TGTGCCAGCAGTTATCGGAGTTTTCGTGAAGGAAACACCATATATTTT.

The chain carries TRBV7-2 and TRBJ1-1; no reliable D call. The CDR3 runs 15 residues. V lost 1 base to trimming and J lost 5 bases, with 14 bases between them. The germline V gene encodes CDR1 SGHTA and CDR2 FQGNSA. The CDR3 DNA reads as TGTGCCAGCAGCTTAGGAGTAGGGTATATTACTGAAGCTTTCTTT. Residues: CASSLGVGYITEAFF.

This clone was detected only once. The genes are TRBV7-8 and TRBJ2-5, with 10 bases that match TRBD2. Germline V CDR1 and CDR2: SGHVS, FQNEAQ. Unmatched junction bases numbered 8, after V lost 3 bases and J lost 4 bases. The length of the CDR3 is 16 residues. Here the CDR3 DNA reads TGTGCCAGCAGCTTCCAAGCTACTAGCGGGACAGAGACCCAGTACTTC. Protein product: CASSFQATSGTETQYF. Using reference TRBV7-8 and TRBJ2-5 for the parts outside the CDR3, the full variable domain is GAGVSQSPRYKVAKRGQDVALRCDPISGHVSLFWYQQALGQGPEFLTYFQNEAQLDKSGLPSDRFFAERPEGSVSTLKIQRTQQEDSAVYLCASSFQATSGTETQYFGPGTRLLVL.

The CDR3 coding sequence is TGTGCCAGCAGCCAATCGGTGAGAAACGAGCAGTACGTC. Its protein product is CASSQSVRNEQYV. The chain employs TRBV3-1 (or the pseudogene TRBV3-2) and TRBJ2-7, with D uncertain. The CDR3 is 13 residues long. Per germline, CDR1 LGHDT and CDR2 YNNKEL (reference sequence). Deletions cut 2 bases from V and 5 bases from J, with 10 bases between.

This sequence joins TRBV2 and TRBJ1-5; no reliable D call. CDR3 length equals 13 residues. V lost 11 bases to trimming and J lost 8 bases, with 19 bases between them. Germline V CDR1 and CDR2: SNHLY, FYNNEI. The CDR3 nucleotides are TGTGCCTCCCTCGGCGCAATAAGGGAGCCCCAGCATTTT. Translation gives CASLGAIREPQHF.

The chain employs TRBV9 and TRBJ2-1; 11 bases align to TRBD2. The CDR3 sequence is 16 residues long. The junction had 6 bases not matched to a gene; V was cut back by 0 bases and J by 7 bases. Germline V gives CDR1 SGDLS, CDR2 YYNGEE. The DNA of the CDR3 is TGTGCCAGCAGCGTAGGATTAGCGGGGGGGCAAAATGAGCAGTTCTTC. It specifies CASSVGLAGGQNEQFF.